These T cell receptor beta chains were read from a single sample in a study of a mutant IDH1 vaccine in newly diagnosed glioma. The repertoire was sequenced with immunoSEQ multiplex PCR; TCRdb's copy has only in-frame clones and lacks some. The sample contains 50,000 to 70,000 clones, approximately 87% of which appear only once. No antigen has been identified for these receptors. The starting material was PBMCs, obtained from a glioma patient whose treatment included an IDH1 peptide vaccine. Receptor source: a man between 18 and 29 years old with glioma. CDR3s include the opening cysteine and the closing phenylalanine or tryptophan.

>TRBJ2-3|TRBV19
CASSTLTDTQYF
>TRBJ1-5|TRBV18
CASSPGGRARQPQHF
>TRBJ2-1|TRBV7-2
CASSFGTGVNEQFF
>TRBJ2-1|TRBV29-1
CSVEGLFLTGSSYNEQFF
>TRBJ1-2|TRBV11-2
CASSSLDRPRGGYTF
>TRBJ2-5|TRBV29-1
CSVRGPKETQYF
>TRBJ2-7|TRBV28
CASSSTGAPPYEQYF
>TRBJ1-5|TRBV18
CASSPQGNRDQPQHF
>TRBJ1-2|TRBV6-5
CATYSGTGFGYGYTF
>TRBJ2-1|TRBV6-5
CATCLTSGHNEQFF
>TRBJ2-1|TRBV6-1
CASSEGVGSYNEQFF
>TRBJ2-7|TRBV4-1
CASSQEQGRSYEQYF
>TRBJ2-1|TRBV4-1
CASSLTRGDYNEQFF
>TRBJ1-2|TRBV2
CASSEGERYGYTF
>TRBJ2-6|TRBV28
CASRASSGANVLTF
>TRBJ1-2|TRBV30
CAWSVQLRLYGYTF
>TRBJ2-5|TRBV11-3
CASSLGQGMAETQYF
>TRBJ2-1|TRBV28
CASSFFGLAGIYEQFF
>TRBJ1-1|TRBV11-2
CASSLDPIVTEAFF
>TRBJ1-4|TRBV1
CTSSQQFATNEKLFF
>TRBJ1-5|TRBV29-1
CSVGQGGNQPQHF
>TRBJ1-1|TRBV5-1
CASSPNSNRGNTEAFF
>TRBJ1-2|TRBV7-9
CASSPPQGAFGGYTF
>TRBJ1-5|TRBV7-9
CASSRGGNQPQHF
>TRBJ2-7|TRBV5-6
CASSFAVDYEQYF